The TCR beta chain described here comes from a study of shared clonotypes between healthy human individuals. Across the whole study: A couple of women and three men aged 18 to 49 served as donors.

Naive CD45RA+ and memory CD45RA-negative subsets were split from CD4+ cells. The CDR3 is 18 residues long. The J segment lost 0 bases and the V segment lost 1 base, leaving 5 bases of the junction unmatched. CDR1 SGHNT and CDR2 YYREEE come from the germline V gene (reference sequence). Findings and caveats of the study: Naive CD4 clonotypes overlapped across a few donors at around 4.7%.

The deep-level immunoSEQ assay was used. The assay was immunoSEQ multiplex PCR, and TCRdb's table has in-frame clones only and misses some. This sample has approximately 1,500,000 clones, with approximately 97% found just once. A note on this clone: Its target is not known.

This clonotype was sampled from a man younger than 45 in good health. The material sequenced was naive CD4+ T cells sorted from blood. The sample's subset: CD45RA+ positively selected. The chain combines TRBV5-4 with TRBJ2-3, with 13 bases identical to TRBD2. The CDR3, as DNA: TGTGCCAGCAGCTTGTCCGGGACTAGCGGGACTAGCACAGATACGCAGTATTTT. This codes for CASSLSGTSGTSTDTQYF.